The rows below give T cell receptor beta chains drawn from one sample of a study of blood T cell repertoires in COVID-19. TCRdb's copy holds only in-frame clones and misses some; the assay was immunoSEQ multiplex PCR. The data hold some 260,000 clones, with 70% to 90% observed a single time. Sequencing was done on a sample of peripheral blood. The source is a woman in her twenties or thirties with COVID-19, enrolled during active disease. The CDR3 runs from the conserved cysteine through the conserved F or W. Each record gives: clone size, J gene, D gene, V gene, CDR3 protein, CDR3 DNA. The D gene is left open where the match is weak. For some rows the clone size is stated as once, few or many, or as a class when expanded; others skip it.

clone_size: .
j_call: TRBJ2-7
d_call: .
v_call: TRBV28
cdr3_aa: CASSLPGTYEQYF
cdr3_nt: TGTGCCAGCAGTTTACCAGGTACCTACGAGCAGTACTTC

clone_size: .
j_call: TRBJ2-1
d_call: TRBD2
v_call: TRBV7-6
cdr3_aa: CASSLRKREGLSDEQFF
cdr3_nt: TGTGCCAGCAGCTTACGGAAGCGGGAGGGCCTTAGTGATGAGCAGTTCTTC

clone_size: once
j_call: TRBJ1-2
d_call: .
v_call: TRBV10-3
cdr3_aa: CAISRKTVGYGYTF
cdr3_nt: TGTGCCATCAGCCGAAAGACAGTAGGCTATGGCTACACCTTC

clone_size: once
j_call: TRBJ2-5
d_call: TRBD2
v_call: TRBV9
cdr3_aa: CASSATSGREIQETQYF
cdr3_nt: TGTGCCAGCAGCGCGACTAGCGGGAGGGAAATCCAAGAGACCCAGTACTTC

clone_size: .
j_call: TRBJ2-7
d_call: .
v_call: TRBV12-3/TRBV12-4
cdr3_aa: CASTWGNSYEQYF
cdr3_nt: TGTGCCAGCACCTGGGGCAACTCCTACGAGCAGTACTTC

clone_size: .
j_call: TRBJ1-1
d_call: .
v_call: TRBV18
cdr3_aa: CASSLLGGTEAFF
cdr3_nt: TGTGCCAGCTCACTATTGGGGGGCACTGAAGCTTTCTTT

clone_size: .
j_call: TRBJ2-3
d_call: .
v_call: TRBV29-1
cdr3_aa: CSVWVGTTPGDTQYF
cdr3_nt: TGCAGCGTTTGGGTTGGAACTACTCCCGGAGATACGCAGTATTTT

clone_size: few
j_call: TRBJ1-2
d_call: .
v_call: TRBV27
cdr3_aa: CASSSSDRFYGYTF
cdr3_nt: TGTGCCAGCAGTTCCTCAGACAGGTTCTATGGCTACACCTTC

clone_size: .
j_call: TRBJ2-5
d_call: TRBD2
v_call: TRBV11-3
cdr3_aa: CASSLRAGGLEETQYF
cdr3_nt: TGTGCCAGCAGCTTAAGAGCGGGGGGGCTGGAAGAGACCCAGTACTTC

clone_size: .
j_call: TRBJ2-1
d_call: TRBD1
v_call: TRBV6-5
cdr3_aa: CASRGDRGLDEQFF
cdr3_nt: TGTGCCAGCAGAGGGGACAGGGGGCTGGATGAGCAGTTCTTC

clone_size: .
j_call: TRBJ2-5
d_call: .
v_call: TRBV23-1
cdr3_aa: CASSQCGRGHGETQYF
cdr3_nt: TGCGCCAGCAGTCAATGTGGCAGGGGCCACGGGGAGACCCAGTACTTC

clone_size: .
j_call: TRBJ2-3
d_call: .
v_call: TRBV4-3
cdr3_aa: CASSQGLGADTQYF
cdr3_nt: TGCGCCAGCAGCCAAGGTCTGGGCGCAGATACGCAGTATTTT

clone_size: .
j_call: TRBJ2-1
d_call: TRBD1
v_call: TRBV6-4
cdr3_aa: CASRAGTGGGNEQFF
cdr3_nt: TGTGCCAGCAGAGCCGGGACAGGGGGGGGAAATGAGCAGTTCTTC

clone_size: .
j_call: TRBJ1-5
d_call: .
v_call: TRBV6-5
cdr3_aa: CASSYSTQGDQPQHF
cdr3_nt: TGTGCCAGCAGTTACTCGACTCAGGGCGATCAGCCCCAGCATTTT

clone_size: .
j_call: TRBJ2-3
d_call: TRBD2
v_call: TRBV18
cdr3_aa: CASSPRSSGEYTQYF
cdr3_nt: TGTGCCAGCTCACCACGGTCTAGCGGGGAGTATACGCAGTATTTT

clone_size: few
j_call: TRBJ1-1
d_call: .
v_call: TRBV29-1
cdr3_aa: CSVAEPGNTEAFF
cdr3_nt: TGCAGCGTAGCTGAGCCGGGAAACACTGAAGCTTTCTTT

clone_size: .
j_call: TRBJ2-3
d_call: TRBD1
v_call: TRBV11-2
cdr3_aa: CASSAYSTGAFQDTQYF
cdr3_nt: TGTGCCAGCAGCGCTTACAGTACAGGGGCCTTCCAGGATACGCAGTATTTT

clone_size: .
j_call: TRBJ1-1
d_call: TRBD1
v_call: TRBV6-6
cdr3_aa: CASSRQGEGKTEAFF
cdr3_nt: TGTGCCAGCAGTAGACAGGGGGAGGGTAAGACTGAAGCTTTCTTT

clone_size: .
j_call: TRBJ2-1
d_call: .
v_call: TRBV13
cdr3_aa: CASSQRQGTEQFF
cdr3_nt: TGTGCCAGCAGCCAACGGCAGGGTACTGAGCAGTTCTTC

clone_size: .
j_call: TRBJ2-5
d_call: TRBD1
v_call: TRBV5-1
cdr3_aa: CASIIFPGQGGETQYF
cdr3_nt: TGCGCCAGCATCATATTCCCGGGACAGGGGGGAGAGACCCAGTACTTC

clone_size: .
j_call: TRBJ2-1
d_call: .
v_call: TRBV6-2/TRBV6-3
cdr3_aa: CASSNGVAAYNEQFF
cdr3_nt: TGTGCCAGCAGCAACGGAGTAGCGGCTTACAATGAGCAGTTCTTC

clone_size: .
j_call: TRBJ1-1
d_call: .
v_call: TRBV5-6
cdr3_aa: CASRTTGYGTEAFF
cdr3_nt: TGTGCCAGCCGAACAACGGGGTACGGCACTGAAGCTTTCTTT

clone_size: .
j_call: TRBJ2-5
d_call: TRBD2
v_call: TRBV5-1
cdr3_aa: CASSLGTSGANQETQYF
cdr3_nt: TGCGCCAGCAGCTTGGGGACTAGCGGGGCGAACCAAGAGACCCAGTACTTC

clone_size: .
j_call: TRBJ2-2
d_call: .
v_call: TRBV4-1
cdr3_aa: CASSVPGTPGGELFF
cdr3_nt: TGCGCCAGCAGCGTTCCGGGAACCCCGGGCGGGGAGCTGTTTTTT

clone_size: once
j_call: TRBJ1-4
d_call: .
v_call: TRBV29-1
cdr3_aa: CSVDGGAGEKLFF
cdr3_nt: TGCAGCGTTGATGGGGGCGCGGGTGAAAAACTGTTTTTT

clone_size: .
j_call: TRBJ1-1
d_call: .
v_call: TRBV24-1
cdr3_aa: CATSDGGTEAFF
cdr3_nt: TGTGCCACCAGTGACGGGGGTACTGAAGCTTTCTTT

clone_size: .
j_call: TRBJ1-1
d_call: .
v_call: TRBV6-5
cdr3_aa: CASSYSIGGLAFF
cdr3_nt: TGTGCCAGCAGTTACAGTATAGGTGGGCTAGCTTTCTTT

clone_size: .
j_call: TRBJ2-3
d_call: TRBD2
v_call: TRBV18
cdr3_aa: CASSPPIGDGERDPVDTQYF
cdr3_nt: TGTGCCAGCTCACCACCAATAGGGGATGGGGAGCGGGACCCGGTAGATACGCAGTATTTT

clone_size: .
j_call: TRBJ1-4
d_call: TRBD1
v_call: TRBV14
cdr3_aa: CASSQPTGGNEKLFF
cdr3_nt: TGTGCCAGCAGCCAACCGACAGGGGGGAATGAAAAACTGTTTTTT

clone_size: .
j_call: TRBJ2-1
d_call: .
v_call: TRBV6-5
cdr3_aa: CASSPRAGSYNEQFF
cdr3_nt: TGTGCCAGCAGTCCCCGAGCGGGCTCCTACAATGAGCAGTTCTTC